The next 10 T cell receptor beta chains were all read from a single sample in a study of blood T cell repertoires in COVID-19. Using immunoSEQ multiplex PCR, the repertoire was profiled, and TCRdb retains in-frame clones only, with some absent. The table lists almost 7,000 clones, around 90% of them singletons. The sequencing input was peripheral blood. The source is a human donor in a cohort sampled during active COVID-19.

The chain uses TRBV19 and TRBJ2-7, with D possibly being TRBD1 (6 bases). Per germline, CDR1 LNHDA and CDR2 SQIVND (reference sequence). The CDR3 runs to 12 residues. V was pared by 5 bases and J by 3 bases, with 8 bases between. The CDR3 is CASSSDSYEQYF. The CDR3 nucleotides read TGTGCCAGTAGTTCGGACAGCTACGAGCAGTACTTC.

The chain couples TRBV15 to TRBJ2-3, with a possible D match to TRBD2 (5 bases). CDR1 and CDR2 (germline): LNHNV, YYDKDF (reference sequence). V was cut by 6 bases and J by 4 bases, with 11 bases left in between. This CDR3 is 13 amino acids long. The CDR3 sequence: CATRVTGADTQYF. CDR3 DNA: TGTGCCACCAGGGTGACCGGGGCAGATACGCAGTATTTT.

In this sample, this clone turned up once. The rearrangement uses TRBV3-1 (or the pseudogene TRBV3-2) and TRBJ2-7; D may be TRBD2 (5 bases). With 4 bases removed from V and 2 bases from J, the gap between germline ends came to 12 bases. Per the germline V gene, CDR1 is LGHDT and CDR2 is YNNKEL (reference sequence). This CDR3 has 14 amino acids. In DNA form, the CDR3 reads TGTGCCAGCAGCCTATCCGGGATCCCCTACGAGCAGTACTTC. It codes for CASSLSGIPYEQYF.

The chain recombines TRBV6-6 with TRBJ1-2; TRBD1 agrees at 8 bases. With 6 bases clipped from V and 4 bases from J, the junction kept 10 bases outside the gene matches. Germline CDR1 reads MNHNY; CDR2 reads SVGAGI (reference sequence). This CDR3 spans 15 amino acids. CDR3 region: CASSPPMDRAYGYTF. The CDR3 DNA sequence: TGTGCCAGCAGCCCCCCGATGGACAGGGCCTATGGCTACACCTTC.

The J gene is TRBJ2-7, the V gene TRBV28; 9 nucleotides match TRBD1. Per the germline V gene, CDR1 is MDHEN and CDR2 is SYDVKM. Unmatched junction bases numbered 13, after V lost 6 bases and J lost 7 bases. The CDR3 has 15 residues. The CDR3 DNA sequence: TGTGCCAGCAGATTACAGGGGGCGAATCAGTTTGAGCAGTACTTC. Translated, it gives CASRLQGANQFEQYF.

V and J are TRBV9 and TRBJ2-5; 9 nucleotides match TRBD1. The junction had 4 bases not matched to a gene; V was cut back by 3 bases and J by 4 bases. CDR1 and CDR2 (germline): SGDLS, YYNGEE. This CDR3 spans 14 amino acids. The CDR3 coding sequence is TGTGCCAGCAGCGAATTGACAGGGGGAGAGACCCAGTACTTC. Translation: CASSELTGGETQYF.

This clone was counted between two and nine times. The V gene is TRBV7-2, the J gene TRBJ2-1; 9 bases are a match to TRBD1. V was pared by 4 bases and J by 1 base, with 2 bases of the junction left unmatched. The germline gives CDR1 SGHTA, CDR2 FQGNSA. The CDR3 has 15 amino acids. The CDR3 is CASSYGQGSYNEQFF. As DNA, the CDR3 is TGTGCCAGCAGCTACGGACAGGGGTCCTACAATGAGCAGTTCTTC.

This clone was picked up one time. The chain uses TRBV7-6 and TRBJ1-1, with D tentatively TRBD1 (6 bases). The V gene lost 1 base and the J gene lost 3 bases, with 9 bases spanning the gap. Germline CDR1 SGHVS, CDR2 FNYEAQ. CDR3 length equals 14 residues. The CDR3 protein is CASSLGNRDTEAFF. DNA of the CDR3: TGTGCCAGCAGCTTAGGTAACAGGGACACTGAAGCTTTCTTT. Drawing the rest from reference TRBV7-6 and TRBJ1-1, the complete variable domain is GAGVSQSPRYKVTKRGQDVALRCDPISGHVSLYWYRQALGQGPEFLTYFNYEAQQDKSGLPNDRFSAERPEGSISTLTIQRTEQRDSAMYRCASSLGNRDTEAFFGQGTRLTVV.

The rearrangement uses TRBV7-9 and TRBJ2-5; 7 bases fit TRBD2. The germline gives CDR1 SEHNR, CDR2 FQNEAQ (reference sequence). CDR3 length: 15 amino acids. The junction had 8 bases not matched to a gene; V was cut back by 2 bases and J by 5 bases. CDR3 loop: CASSLLAVKGETQYF. DNA for the CDR3: TGTGCCAGCAGCTTACTAGCGGTTAAGGGGGAGACCCAGTACTTC.

The chain uses TRBV14 and TRBJ2-5; a possible D gene is TRBD2 (6 bases). V was pared by 6 bases and J by 4 bases, with 12 bases between. Looked up from germline, CDR1 is SGHDN and CDR2 is FVKESK. The CDR3 loop spans 13 amino acids. The CDR3 loop reads CASRGGGGETQYF. The DNA for the CDR3 is TGTGCCAGCAGGGGGGGAGGCGGAGAGACCCAGTACTTC.